A selection of T cell receptor beta chains follows, all from one sample in a study of T cell repertoires in cytomegalovirus infection. What these receptors recognize is not known. TCRdb redid the calling of the reads with MiXCR, one entry per CDR3 protein. The sample lists 250,000 to 300,000 distinct CDR3 sequences, less than 25% occurring once. The sequences come from cultured PBMCs, collected from culture after CMV antigen stimulation. These receptors originate from a human donor in good health (CMV status not recorded). Some clones in this sample may be carry-over from other donors' samples. Both conserved end residues are part of each CDR3. A D gene is named only where the DNA matches it firmly. Clone size is given for some rows only: seen once, a few or many times, or a class if the clone is expanded.

TRBV24-1	TRBJ2-2	-	-	CATGVNTGELFF	TGTGCCACCGGGGTAAACACCGGGGAGCTGTTTTTT
TRBV7-2	TRBJ1-2	TRBD1	many	CASSLIEDRAGTYGYTF	TGTGCCAGCAGCTTAATAGAAGACAGGGCTGGGACCTATGGCTACACCTTC
TRBV7-2	TRBJ2-1	TRBD2	few	CASSRGGGWNEQFF	TGTGCCAGCAGCCGTGGGGGGGGTTGGAATGAGCAGTTCTTC
TRBV12-3/TRBV12-4	TRBJ1-5	TRBD1	-	CASSPTGAANQPQHF	TGTGCCAGCAGTCCAACAGGGGCGGCCAATCAGCCCCAGCATTTT
TRBV10-3	TRBJ2-2	-	-	CAISGLNTGELFF	TGTGCCATCAGTGGCCTGAACACCGGGGAGCTGTTTTTT
TRBV7-2	TRBJ2-3	TRBD2	-	CASSFREGLRDTQYF	TGTGCCAGCAGCTTTCGGGAGGGCCTGAGAGATACGCAGTATTTT
TRBV2	TRBJ2-6	TRBD1	-	CASRRTGGIGANVLTF	TGTGCCAGCAGGAGGACAGGGGGGATTGGGGCCAACGTCCTGACTTTC
TRBV4-2	TRBJ2-7	-	-	CASSQIRQGPFEQYF	TGTGCCAGCAGCCAAATCCGACAAGGACCCTTCGAGCAGTACTTC
TRBV27	TRBJ2-3	TRBD2	-	CASSFTLAGDPDTQYF	TGTGCCAGCAGTTTTACCCTAGCGGGAGATCCAGATACGCAGTATTTT
TRBV6-2/TRBV6-3	TRBJ2-1	TRBD2	-	CASSELLAGGAEYNEQFF	TGTGCCAGCAGTGAACTCCTAGCGGGAGGGGCCGAGTACAATGAGCAGTTCTTC
TRBV29-1	TRBJ2-5	TRBD1	-	CSARTGIQETQYF	TGCAGCGCCCGGACAGGGATCCAAGAGACCCAGTACTTC
TRBV6-6	TRBJ2-7	TRBD1	-	CASSRDRGVYEQYF	TGTGCCAGCAGCAGGGACAGGGGGGTCTACGAGCAGTACTTC
TRBV7-8	TRBJ2-5	TRBD2	-	CASSLARTSGRAETQYF	TGTGCCAGCAGCTTAGCGCGGACTAGCGGGAGAGCGGAGACCCAGTACTTC
TRBV29-1	TRBJ2-7	-	-	CSVEERGSYEQYF	TGCAGCGTTGAAGAGCGAGGATCCTACGAGCAGTACTTC
TRBV29-1	TRBJ1-1	-	-	CSVTGTLHTEAFF	TGCAGCGTAACTGGGACATTACACACTGAAGCTTTCTTT
TRBV5-1	TRBJ1-2	-	-	CASSLGRPRDGYTF	TGCGCCAGCAGCCTAGGACGGCCCCGGGACGGCTACACCTTC
TRBV6-1	TRBJ1-5	-	few	CASRRQVGLNQPQHF	TGTGCCAGCAGACGACAGGTCGGACTTAATCAGCCCCAGCATTTT
TRBV7-9	TRBJ1-2	-	few	CASSPLATRAGYGYTF	TGTGCCAGCAGCCCCCTAGCCACGCGGGCGGGATATGGCTACACCTTC
TRBV4-3	TRBJ2-5	-	few	CASSQEVAAETQYF	TGCGCCAGCAGCCAAGAGGTAGCAGCCGAGACCCAGTACTTC
TRBV20-1	TRBJ2-3	-	few	CSAERGSRNTQYF	TGCAGTGCAGAGAGGGGTTCACGAAATACGCAGTATTTT
TRBV7-8	TRBJ1-2	-	many	CASSLYRDYGYTF	TGTGCCAGCAGCTTATACCGGGACTATGGCTACACCTTC
TRBV20-1	TRBJ1-5	-	few	CSALGQYNQPQHF	TGCAGTGCGTTGGGGCAGTACAATCAGCCCCAGCATTTT
TRBV27	TRBJ1-2	-	-	CASSPGPAVNYGYTF	TGTGCCAGCAGTCCGGGCCCCGCCGTAAACTATGGCTACACCTTC
TRBV4-1	TRBJ1-4	TRBD1	-	CASSQAGGAEKLFF	TGCGCCAGCAGCCAAGCAGGGGGCGCCGAAAAACTGTTTTTT
TRBV7-2	TRBJ2-7	TRBD2	few	CASSFGPGTSGYEQYF	TGTGCCAGCAGCTTTGGACCCGGGACTAGTGGGTACGAGCAGTACTTC
TRBV7-2	TRBJ2-5	-	many	CASSRRGWETQYF	TGTGCCAGCAGCCGCAGGGGTTGGGAGACCCAGTACTTC
TRBV9	TRBJ1-3	-	-	CASSETLAHGTNTIYF	TGTGCCAGCAGCGAGACCTTGGCCCACGGGACGAACACCATATATTTT
TRBV11-2	TRBJ2-1	TRBD2	few	CASSFGAGSSYNEQFF	TGTGCCAGCAGCTTCGGAGCGGGAAGCTCCTACAATGAGCAGTTCTTC
TRBV7-2	TRBJ2-1	TRBD1	-	CASSLYRGGEQFF	TGTGCCAGCAGCTTATACAGGGGCGGTGAGCAGTTCTTC
TRBV6-1	TRBJ2-1	TRBD1	-	CASSERQGRQYNEQFF	TGTGCCAGCAGTGAGAGACAGGGGAGGCAATACAATGAGCAGTTCTTC
TRBV12-3/TRBV12-4	TRBJ2-1	-	many	CASSPGSLPTGGDEQFF	TGTGCCAGCAGTCCTGGGTCACTACCGACCGGAGGGGATGAGCAGTTCTTC
TRBV5-4	TRBJ2-1	-	-	CASSPRLVLGEQFF	TGTGCCAGCAGCCCTCGGCTAGTTCTAGGCGAGCAGTTCTTC
TRBV12-3/TRBV12-4	TRBJ2-3	-	-	CASSLSLGTDTPYF	TGTGCCAGCAGTTTGTCGCTGGGCACAGATACGCCCTATTTT
TRBV6-8	TRBJ2-5	-	-	CASSYSTDRRETQYF	TGTGCCAGCAGTTACTCGACAGACCGGAGGGAGACCCAGTACTTC
TRBV7-7	TRBJ1-2	TRBD1	few	CASSLPYRDSTNTNYGYTF	TGTGCCAGCAGCTTACCTTACCGGGACAGTACAAATACTAACTATGGCTACACCTTC
TRBV7-2	TRBJ1-2	TRBD1	few	CASSLIGQGANYGYTF	TGTGCCAGCAGCTTAATAGGACAGGGAGCTAACTATGGCTACACCTTC
TRBV7-2	TRBJ2-3	-	many	CASSPSVSTDTQYF	TGTGCCAGCAGCCCCAGTGTGAGCACAGATACGCAGTATTTT
TRBV4-1	TRBJ2-7	-	few	CASSQDGRGYEQYF	TGCGCCAGCAGCCAAGATGGACGGGGATACGAGCAGTACTTC
TRBV19	TRBJ1-6	-	-	CASRTSGEGDSPLHF	TGTGCCAGTAGAACATCAGGGGAGGGGGATTCACCCCTCCACTTT
TRBV20-1	TRBJ2-5	-	few	CSAARRGGLGETQYF	TGCAGTGCTGCCCGGCGCGGGGGCCTGGGAGAGACCCAGTACTTC
TRBV2	TRBJ1-4	TRBD1	-	CASTGGRDEKLFF	TGTGCCAGCACAGGGGGAAGGGATGAAAAACTGTTTTTT
TRBV30	TRBJ2-5	-	-	CAWSVNQETQYF	TGTGCCTGGAGTGTGAATCAAGAGACCCAGTACTTC
TRBV9	TRBJ1-1	-	-	CASSVEVWKNTEAFF	TGTGCCAGCAGCGTAGAGGTCTGGAAGAACACTGAAGCTTTCTTT
TRBV7-2	TRBJ2-2	-	many	CASSVPRGANTGELFF	TGTGCCAGCAGCGTCCCCCGGGGCGCGAACACCGGGGAGCTGTTTTTT
TRBV29-1	TRBJ1-2	-	-	CSVSFGPQASNYGYTF	TGCAGCGTTAGCTTCGGGCCCCAGGCCTCTAACTATGGCTACACCTTC
TRBV6-5	TRBJ1-1	-	few	CASSYNGGGRNTEAFF	TGTGCCAGCAGTTACAATGGCGGGGGCCGGAACACTGAAGCTTTCTTT
TRBV27	TRBJ2-1	TRBD1	few	CASSFLRQGVANEQFF	TGTGCCAGCAGTTTCCTTAGACAGGGGGTGGCCAATGAGCAGTTCTTC